The 28 T cell receptor beta chains given below trace back to one sample, sequenced in a study of blood T cell repertoires in COVID-19. Sequencing used immunoSEQ multiplex PCR; TCRdb keeps in-frame clones, though not all of them. The repertoire has 200,000 to 250,000 clones, around 84% of them found once; the top ten carry over 0.95%. Sequencing used peripheral blood. The source of these receptors is a man between 40 and 49 years old with acute or convalescent COVID-19.

This clone has just a few counts. V and J are TRBV25-1 and TRBJ1-4; D unclear. The CDR3 contains 12 residues. With 7 bases removed from V and 4 bases from J, the gap between germline ends came to 7 bases. In germline, CDR1 is MGHDK, CDR2 SYGVNS. The CDR3 nucleotides read TGTGCCAGCACTAGCGGTAATGAAAAACTGTTTTTT. Translation: CASTSGNEKLFF.

The chain couples TRBV9 to TRBJ2-1, with D possibly being TRBD1 (7 bases). Germline CDR1 is SGDLS and CDR2 is YYNGEE. V was shortened by 3 bases and J by 3 bases, with 13 bases between the two germline ends. The CDR3 is 15 residues long. The CDR3 DNA sequence: TGTGCCAGCAGCGCCGCGGGACAGCTCTACAATGAGCAGTTCTTC. This sequence encodes CASSAAGQLYNEQFF. Complete variable domain (other parts from reference TRBV9 and TRBJ2-1): DSGVTQTPKHLITATGQRVTLRCSPRSGDLSVYWYQQSLDQGLQFLIQYYNGEERAKGNILERFSAQQFPDLHSELNLSSLELGDSALYFCASSAAGQLYNEQFFGPGTRLTVL.

The chain carries TRBV28 and TRBJ1-2; no clear D. Per the germline V gene, CDR1 is MDHEN and CDR2 is SYDVKM. Trimming stripped 8 bases from V and 6 bases from J, with 13 bases between. The CDR3 loop spans 12 amino acids. The CDR3 nucleotides read TGTGCCAGCGGCCCCCTCAGAAATGGCTACACCTTC. This sequence encodes CASGPLRNGYTF.

The chain has TRBV7-3 and TRBJ2-1, with 8 positions matching TRBD2. The V gene's germline CDR1 is SGHTA and CDR2 FQGTGA. V was clipped by 2 bases and J by 13 bases; unmatched bases: 7. There are 13 residues in the CDR3. CDR3 DNA sequence: TGTGCCAGCAGCTTATTAGATCGGACTAGCCAGTTCTTC. It specifies CASSLLDRTSQFF.

V gene TRBV7-8 combines with J gene TRBJ1-1; D uncertain. CDR3 length equals 13 residues. Trimming took off 6 bases at V and 1 base at J, with 9 bases between the two ends. CDR1 is SGHVS, CDR2 FQNEAQ, per germline. CDR3 residues: CASSSSRNTEAFF. The CDR3, as DNA: TGTGCCAGCAGTTCTAGCCGGAACACTGAAGCTTTCTTT.

The chain has TRBV5-4 and TRBJ1-1, with TRBD1 as a possible D gene (6 bases). In germline, CDR1 is SGHNT, CDR2 YYREEE (reference sequence). Trimming removed 4 bases from V and 4 bases from J, with 8 bases in between. The CDR3 is 12 residues long. The CDR3 DNA follows: TGTGCCAGCAGCGTGGACAGCACTGAAGCTTTCTTT. Amino acids: CASSVDSTEAFF.

CDR3 residues: CASSQDGTGGTDTQYF. The DNA of the CDR3 is TGTGCCAGCAGCCAAGATGGGACAGGGGGCACAGATACGCAGTATTTT. The rearrangement links TRBV4-2 to TRBJ2-3; 10 bases align to TRBD1. The CDR3 sequence is 16 residues long. Germline V gene sequence: CDR1 LGHNA, CDR2 YNFKEQ. Unmatched junction bases numbered 1, after V lost 0 bases and J lost 1 base.

This clone was picked up a small number of times. The chain combines TRBV28 with TRBJ1-1; maybe TRBD1 (6 bases). Germline CDR1 MDHEN, CDR2 SYDVKM. This CDR3 spans 11 amino acids. V was shortened by 10 bases and J by 7 bases, with 13 bases between the two germline ends. This CDR3 reads CAISRGLEAFF. The CDR3 region has the DNA TGTGCCATTTCCAGGGGCCTTGAAGCTTTCTTT.

The chain links TRBV19 to TRBJ1-6, with D possibly TRBD1 on 6 matching bases. CDR1 is LNHDA, CDR2 SQIVND, per germline (reference sequence). V lost 4 bases and J lost 7, with 17 bases in between. The CDR3 covers 16 residues. The CDR3 spells CASSTGQLELNSPLHF. The CDR3 bases are TGTGCCAGTAGTACAGGACAGCTAGAACTCAATTCACCCCTCCACTTT.

The V and J genes are TRBV12-5 and TRBJ2-2, with 9 bases matching TRBD1. The germline V gene encodes CDR1 LGHNT and CDR2 FRNRAP. The CDR3 spans 14 residues. Trimming took 5 bases from V and 8 from J; bases not matched to a gene: 6. This CDR3 reads CASGLGQGPGELFF. DNA of the CDR3: TGTGCTAGTGGTCTAGGACAGGGGCCAGGGGAGCTGTTTTTT.

Comments on this clone: Other DNA sequences in the sample encode the same CDR3. The CDR3: CASSLLQETQYF. The CDR3 DNA follows: TGCGCCAGCAGCTTACTACAAGAGACCCAGTACTTC. The chain has TRBV5-1 and TRBJ2-5; D not resolved. Per the germline V gene, CDR1 is SGHRS and CDR2 is YFSETQ. With 2 bases removed from V and 2 bases from J, the gap between germline ends came to 4 bases. This CDR3 has 12 amino acids.

V gene TRBV18 combines with J gene TRBJ2-2; tentatively, D is TRBD1 (5 bases). The V and J ends lost 0 bases and 1 base respectively, with 12 bases between them. The germline V gene encodes CDR1 KGHSH and CDR2 LQKENI. The CDR3 is made up of 17 amino acids. This CDR3 is CASSPPGRTMNTGELFF. The CDR3 coding sequence is TGTGCCAGCTCACCACCGGGCCGGACAATGAACACCGGGGAGCTGTTTTTT.

The chain joins TRBV6-5 to TRBJ1-1; D might be TRBD1 (5 bases). The CDR3 is made up of 14 amino acids. Trimming shortened V by 7 bases and J by 10 bases, and 22 bases separated the two germline ends. Germline V gene sequence: CDR1 MNHEY, CDR2 SVGAGI. In DNA, the CDR3 is TGTGCCAGCATTAATGGGGCCTCGAGGAGAGCAGCTTTCTTT. Translated: CASINGASRRAAFF.

The chain links TRBV7-2 to TRBJ1-1, with 9 bases identical to TRBD1. This CDR3 contains 13 residues. Trimming took 5 bases from V and 7 from J; bases not matched to a gene: 5. In germline, CDR1 is SGHTA, CDR2 FQGNSA. CDR3 region: CASSEQGAGEAFF. In DNA, the CDR3 is TGTGCCAGCAGCGAACAGGGGGCGGGTGAAGCTTTCTTT.

The chain links TRBV2 to TRBJ1-1, with TRBD1 identical over 7 bases. The germline CDR1 and CDR2 sequences are SNHLY and FYNNEI. J lost 3 bases, V lost 2 bases, and 9 bases had no gene match. The CDR3 has 16 amino acids. The CDR3 DNA reads as TGTGCCAGCAGTGAAATCTGGGACACAGGGGACACTGAAGCTTTCTTT. Amino acid sequence: CASSEIWDTGDTEAFF.

This chain connects TRBV19 to TRBJ1-1; 8 bases align to TRBD1. Germline values: CDR1 LNHDA, CDR2 SQIVND (reference sequence). Trimming cost V 6 bases and J 0 bases; bases outside gene matches: 0. CDR3 length equals 13 residues. The CDR3 here is CASRDRVNTEAFF. CDR3 coding DNA: TGTGCCAGTAGGGACAGGGTGAACACTGAAGCTTTCTTT.

This clone was detected only once. V gene TRBV5-4 combines with J gene TRBJ1-2; 8 nucleotides match TRBD1. Unmatched junction bases numbered 5, after V lost 2 bases and J lost 8 bases. This CDR3 region has 13 residues. The germline CDR1 and CDR2 sequences are SGHNT and YYREEE (reference sequence). The CDR3 sequence: CASSFQGAEGYTF. DNA of the CDR3: TGTGCCAGCAGCTTTCAGGGGGCAGAAGGCTACACCTTC.

V gene TRBV7-9 combines with J gene TRBJ1-1, with D perhaps TRBD1 (6 bases). This CDR3 has 13 residues. The germline V gene has CDR1 SEHNR and CDR2 FQNEAQ (reference sequence). Deletions cut 3 bases from V and 5 bases from J, with 10 bases between. CDR3 sequence: CASSLGAMTEAFF. CDR3 coding DNA: TGTGCCAGCAGCTTGGGGGCGATGACTGAAGCTTTCTTT.

The chain recombines TRBV18 with TRBJ1-2, with 7 bases identical to TRBD1. V was clipped by 4 bases and J by 10 bases; unmatched bases: 15. The V gene's germline CDR1 is KGHSH and CDR2 LQKENI. The length of the CDR3 is 15 residues. CDR3 nucleotides: TGTGCCAGCTCACTACTCAAGACAGGGAACGATTACTACACCTTC. This codes for CASSLLKTGNDYYTF.

The genes are TRBV28 and TRBJ1-5; D possibly corresponds to TRBD1 (6 bases). The CDR3 length is 12 residues. The germline V and J ends were trimmed by 2 bases and 7 bases, with 6 bases remaining between them. Germline V gives CDR1 MDHEN, CDR2 SYDVKM. The CDR3 loop is CASSLQGQPQHF. CDR3 bases: TGTGCCAGCAGTTTACAGGGGCAGCCCCAGCATTTT. Full variable domain (remainder filled in from reference TRBV28 and TRBJ1-5): DVKVTQSSRYLVKRTGEKVFLECVQDMDHENMFWYRQDPGLGLRLIYFSYDVKMKEKGDIPEGYSVSREKKERFSLILESASTNQTSMYLCASSLQGQPQHFGDGTRLSIL.

The chain links TRBV6-4 to TRBJ2-3, with 7 bases fitting TRBD1. The germline V gene encodes CDR1 MRHNA and CDR2 SNTAGT. The CDR3 loop spans 14 amino acids. The J segment lost 2 bases and the V segment lost 2 bases, leaving 1 base of the junction unmatched. CDR3 nucleotides: TGTGCCAGCAGTGACGGGACAGACACAGATACGCAGTATTTT. Translation: CASSDGTDTDTQYF.

This clone has a handful of counts. CDR3: CASSLATTKQRGNQPQHF. Written as DNA, the CDR3 is TGTGCCAGCAGTTTAGCCACAACGAAACAACGGGGGAATCAGCCCCAGCATTTT. The chain employs TRBV28 and TRBJ1-5, with D maybe TRBD1 (5 bases). The V end was cut by 2 bases, the J end by 4 bases, with 21 bases between. The CDR3 contains 18 residues. Germline V lookup: CDR1 MDHEN, CDR2 SYDVKM.

V and J are TRBV5-1 and TRBJ2-3, with 8 bases lining up with TRBD1. The germline CDR1 and CDR2 sequences are SGHRS and YFSETQ. CDR3 length: 16 amino acids. V shed 4 bases, J shed 2 bases, and the junction held 9 bases outside the gene matches. The CDR3 spells CASSKDRGSVTDTQYF. The CDR3 region has the DNA TGCGCCAGCAGCAAAGACAGGGGTAGCGTCACAGATACGCAGTATTTT. The full variable domain, completed using reference TRBV5-1 and TRBJ2-3, is KAGVTQTPRYLIKTRGQQVTLSCSPISGHRSVSWYQQTPGQGLQFLFEYFSETQRNKGNFPGRFSGRQFSNSRSEMNVSTLELGDSALYLCASSKDRGSVTDTQYFGPGTRLTVL.

The chain uses TRBV6-5 and TRBJ2-3; 8 nucleotides line up with TRBD1. Germline V gene data show CDR1 as MNHEY and CDR2 as SVGAGI. V shed 6 bases and J 7 bases; nucleotides not matched to a gene: 6. The CDR3 is made up of 13 amino acids. The CDR3 DNA reads as TGTGCCAGCAGCACAGACAGGGGAAATACGCAGTATTTT. It specifies CASSTDRGNTQYF.

V usage is TRBV14 and J usage is TRBJ1-2, with D hard to call. The CDR3 contains 13 residues. Trimming stripped 0 bases from V and 7 bases from J, with 9 bases between. Germline CDR1 is SGHDN and CDR2 is FVKESK. CDR3 bases: TGTGCCAGCAGCCAAGAAAGGACTGGTGGCTACACCTTC. This sequence encodes CASSQERTGGYTF.

This clone was found a few times. The genes are TRBV27 and TRBJ1-4; 8 nucleotides align to TRBD1. Germline CDR1 reads MNHEY; CDR2 reads SMNVEV (reference sequence). J lost 5 bases, V lost 7 bases, and 6 bases had no gene match. The CDR3 runs to 14 residues. The CDR3 protein is CASKRQGWNEKLFF. CDR3 sequence (DNA): TGTGCCAGCAAGCGACAGGGGTGGAATGAAAAACTGTTTTTT.

The chain employs TRBV7-2 and TRBJ1-3; D is ambiguous. Germline CDR1 reads SGHTA; CDR2 reads FQGNSA. Trimming took 2 bases from V and 2 from J, leaving 10 bases between them. This CDR3 region has 15 residues. This CDR3 is CASSLISDPGNTIYF. The CDR3 DNA is TGTGCCAGCAGCTTAATCAGCGACCCTGGAAACACCATATATTTT.

The chain links TRBV9 to TRBJ2-1, with D possibly matching TRBD2 (6 bases). CDR1 and CDR2 (germline): SGDLS, YYNGEE. The CDR3 contains 16 residues. Trimming took 4 bases from V and 8 from J, leaving 22 bases between them. The CDR3 nucleotides read TGTGCCAGCAGCCCCTTAGATAGGGAGGAAGGGCATGAGCAGTTCTTC. Translated: CASSPLDREEGHEQFF.